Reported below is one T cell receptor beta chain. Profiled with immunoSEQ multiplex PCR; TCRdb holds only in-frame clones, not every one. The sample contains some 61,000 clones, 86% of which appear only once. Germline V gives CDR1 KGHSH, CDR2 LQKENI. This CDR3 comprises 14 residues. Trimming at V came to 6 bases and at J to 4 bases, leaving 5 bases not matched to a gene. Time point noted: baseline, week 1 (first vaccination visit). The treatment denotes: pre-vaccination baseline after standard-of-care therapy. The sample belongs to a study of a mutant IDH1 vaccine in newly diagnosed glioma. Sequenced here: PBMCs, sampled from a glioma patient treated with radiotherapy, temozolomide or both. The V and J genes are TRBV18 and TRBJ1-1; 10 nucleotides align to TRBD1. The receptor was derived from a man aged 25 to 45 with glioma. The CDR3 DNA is TGTGCCAGCTCCACCTGGGACAGGGGCACTGAAGCTTTCTTT. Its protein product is CASSTWDRGTEAFF.